This TCR beta chain appears in the sequencing data of a study of blood T cell repertoires in COVID-19. Original processing notes: Estimated nucleated cell counts came from reference gene primer amplification. Assay used: immunoSEQ multiplex PCR; TCRdb lists only in-frame clones, some missing. The V and J calls and clone size were taken over from that table, and D and trimming were inferred from the DNA. The sample includes about 210,000 clones, about 90% of them seen just once. This TCR was sampled from a man aged 18-30 years with active or convalescent COVID-19. Material for sequencing was peripheral blood.

DNA of the CDR3: TGTGCCAGCAGTTCATTTTCAGGGGGCAGTGAAAAACTGTTTTTT. This translates into CASSSFSGGSEKLFF. The rearrangement links TRBV5-4 to TRBJ1-4; TRBD1 agrees at 8 bases. The CDR3 has 15 amino acids. The germline gives CDR1 SGHNT, CDR2 YYREEE (reference sequence). J lost 7 bases, V lost 5 bases, and 10 bases had no gene match.